This passage covers 28 T cell receptor beta chains from one sample sequenced in a study of T cell repertoires in cytomegalovirus infection. TCRdb processed the reads anew with MiXCR; each CDR3 protein has one entry. There are under 850,000 distinct CDR3 sequences in the sample; 35% occur only once, and about 2.8% lies in the top ten. Sample: PBMCs. The source of these receptors is a human donor in good health (CMV status not recorded). Some clones in this sample may be carry-over from other donors' samples.

This chain links TRBV2 with TRBJ2-7, with D tentatively TRBD2 (5 bases). Germline V gene lookup returns CDR1 SNHLY and CDR2 FYNNEI. This CDR3 has 12 amino acids. V lost 7 bases to trimming and J lost 2 bases, with 9 bases between them. CDR3 nucleotide sequence: TGTGCCAGCAACGGGGAACCCTACGAGCAGTACTTC. Translation gives CASNGEPYEQYF.

This chain's CDR3 is CASSLAGGGLAGSEQYF. Written as DNA, the CDR3 is TGTGCCAGCAGCTTAGCTGGAGGGGGACTAGCGGGATCCGAGCAGTACTTC. The V gene is TRBV7-8, the J gene TRBJ2-7, with 13 bases fitting TRBD2. The CDR3 runs 17 residues. Trimming at V came to 0 bases and at J to 6 bases, leaving 8 bases not matched to a gene. The germline V gene encodes CDR1 SGHVS and CDR2 FQNEAQ. The full variable domain, with the rest looked up from reference TRBV7-8 and TRBJ2-7, is GAGVSQSPRYKVAKRGQDVALRCDPISGHVSLFWYQQALGQGPEFLTYFQNEAQLDKSGLPSDRFFAERPEGSVSTLKIQRTQQEDSAVYLCASSLAGGGLAGSEQYFGPGTRLTVT.

The rearrangement joins TRBV7-6 to TRBJ2-3; TRBD1 agrees at 8 bases. CDR1 is SGHVS, CDR2 FNYEAQ, per germline. The CDR3 has 16 amino acids. Unmatched junction bases numbered 8, after V lost 1 base and J lost 5 bases. The CDR3 nucleotides are TGTGCCAGCAGCTTAGGCGGGACAGGATTTTTAGATACGCAGTATTTT. The encoded protein is CASSLGGTGFLDTQYF.

V gene TRBV28 combines with J gene TRBJ2-2; 11 bases are shared with TRBD1. The CDR3 sequence is 18 residues long. The J segment lost 4 bases and the V segment lost 3 bases, leaving 10 bases of the junction unmatched. Germline V gives CDR1 MDHEN, CDR2 SYDVKM. The CDR3: CASSLVLSGQGGTGELFF. DNA of the CDR3: TGTGCCAGCAGTTTGGTATTGTCGGGACAGGGGGGCACCGGGGAGCTGTTTTTT. Drawing the rest from reference TRBV28 and TRBJ2-2, the complete variable domain is DVKVTQSSRYLVKRTGEKVFLECVQDMDHENMFWYRQDPGLGLRLIYFSYDVKMKEKGDIPEGYSVSREKKERFSLILESASTNQTSMYLCASSLVLSGQGGTGELFFGEGSRLTVL.

Details on this clonotype: At one end the junction does not follow the germline gene, possibly because of a read error. The DNA of the CDR3 is TGTGCCAGCTGTGAATCACTAGTGACCTACACCGGGGAGCTGTTTTTT. Its translation is CASCESLVTYTGELFF. The chain is built from TRBV25-1 and TRBJ2-2, with D perhaps TRBD2 (5 bases). CDR1 is MGHDK and CDR2 is SYGVNS in the germline V gene. This CDR3 has 16 amino acids. Filled out from reference TRBV25-1 and TRBJ2-2, the complete variable domain reads EADIYQTPRYLVIGTGKKITLECSQTMGHDKMYWYQQDPGMELHLIHYSYGVNSTEKGDLSSESTVSRIRTEHFPLTLESARPSHTSQYLCASCESLVTYTGELFFGEGSRLTVL.

The rearrangement uses TRBV27 and TRBJ2-7; TRBD2 matches at 14 bases. With 6 bases clipped from V and 10 bases from J, the junction kept 14 bases outside the gene matches. This CDR3 has 16 amino acids. CDR1 and CDR2 (germline): MNHEY, SMNVEV (reference sequence). CDR3 sequence reads: CASSHPPGLAGGRQYF. The CDR3 DNA follows: TGTGCCAGCAGCCACCCTCCCGGACTAGCGGGAGGCCGTCAGTACTTC.

Note on this clonotype: A read error may be the cause here, since a much bigger clone is one base away. The rearrangement links TRBV7-2 to TRBJ1-1; 9 bases fit TRBD1. Germline CDR1 reads SGHTA; CDR2 reads FQGNSA. The CDR3 is 11 amino acids. CDR3 sequence (DNA): TGTGACAGCCGGACAGGGGATGAAGCTTTCTTT. Protein product: CDSRTGDEAFF.

J is TRBJ2-7 and V is TRBV28; D unresolved. Germline V gives CDR1 MDHEN, CDR2 SYDVKM. The CDR3 spans 12 residues. V gave up 2 bases and J gave up 6 bases, with 8 bases separating them. The CDR3 sequence is CASSLAKREQYF. As DNA, the CDR3 is TGTGCCAGCAGTTTAGCCAAGCGCGAGCAGTACTTC.

Only a few counts were recorded for this clonotype. The chain is built from TRBV11-1 and TRBJ2-7; 8 bases line up with TRBD2. CDR1 and CDR2 from the germline V gene are SGHAT and FQDESV (reference sequence). Unmatched junction bases numbered 7, after V lost 2 bases and J lost 7 bases. The CDR3 is 14 amino acids. The CDR3 region is CASSLPAGVGEQYF. The CDR3 DNA follows: TGTGCCAGCAGCTTACCAGCGGGAGTAGGGGAGCAGTACTTC. Variable domain in full (rest from reference TRBV11-1 and TRBJ2-7): EAEVAQSPRYKITEKSQAVAFWCDPISGHATLYWYRQILGQGPELLVQFQDESVVDDSQLPKDRFSAERLKGVDSTLKIQPAELGDSAMYLCASSLPAGVGEQYFGPGTRLTVT.

This sequence joins TRBV6-2 or TRBV6-3 and TRBJ2-5; no definite D call. V was shortened by 2 bases and J by 7 bases, with 20 bases between the two germline ends. CDR1 and CDR2 (germline): MNHEY, SVGEGT. CDR3 size: 16 residues. The CDR3 DNA sequence: TGTGCCAGCAGTTACAACAGTCTCTCTCCACTTGGGACCCAGTACTTC. It is translated as CASSYNSLSPLGTQYF.

V and J are TRBV20-1 and TRBJ2-1, with 11 bases aligning to TRBD2. This CDR3 has 14 amino acids. With 5 bases clipped from V and 5 bases from J, the junction kept 5 bases outside the gene matches. CDR1 and CDR2 from the germline V gene are DFQATT and SNEGSKA (reference sequence). The DNA for the CDR3 is TGCAGTGCTGGGGGGACTAGCGGCCACAATGAGCAGTTCTTC. Its translation is CSAGGTSGHNEQFF.

With regard to this clonotype: The junction shows a germline mismatch at one end, possibly a read error. The V gene is TRBV6-2 or TRBV6-3, the J gene TRBJ1-6; no definite D call. This CDR3 spans 17 amino acids. The germline V gene encodes CDR1 MNHEY and CDR2 SVGEGT. In DNA, the CDR3 is TGTGCCAGCAGCTACGTCTCTCCTATGATATCGGATTCACCCCTCAACTTT. Its translation: CASSYVSPMISDSPLNF.

This clonotype was found a few times. V and J are TRBV7-9 and TRBJ2-4; the D gene is possibly TRBD2 (5 bases). This CDR3 is built from 16 residues. Germline loops: CDR1 SEHNR, CDR2 FQNEAQ (reference sequence). Trimming removed 5 bases from V and 0 bases from J, with 14 bases in between. This chain's CDR3 is CASSQAVALAKNIQYF. The CDR3 DNA sequence: TGTGCCAGCAGCCAAGCGGTAGCACTAGCCAAAAACATTCAGTACTTC.

This clonotype was seen just once. The rearrangement links TRBV5-1 to TRBJ2-3; maybe TRBD1 (6 bases). This CDR3 contains 16 residues. Germline loops: CDR1 SGHRS, CDR2 YFSETQ. Trimming cost V 0 bases and J 3 bases, with 14 bases left between them. The CDR3 region has the DNA TGCGCCAGCAGCTTGGGAGCCTTAGGACAGACAGATACGCAGTATTTT. Its translation: CASSLGALGQTDTQYF.

J is TRBJ1-1 and V is TRBV7-9, with D tentatively TRBD1 (6 bases). The CDR3 spans 18 residues. V was clipped by 4 bases and J by 2 bases, with 23 bases between them. Germline V CDR1 and CDR2: SEHNR, FQNEAQ (reference sequence). CDR3 nucleotides: TGTGCCAGCAGCTCCAAAGCTTCCGGGACACTGATTAACACTGAAGCTTTCTTT. Translating it yields CASSSKASGTLINTEAFF.

The V gene is TRBV5-5, the J gene TRBJ1-2; a weak D match, TRBD1 (5 bases). Germline values: CDR1 SGHKS, CDR2 YYEKEE (reference sequence). With 1 base removed from V and 2 bases from J, the gap between germline ends came to 12 bases. The CDR3 length is 15 residues. For the CDR3, the DNA is TGTGCCAGCAGCTTGCGGACGGGACCAAACTATGGCTACACCTTC. Translating it yields CASSLRTGPNYGYTF.

This clonotype was detected many times. J is TRBJ2-2 and V is TRBV12-3 or TRBV12-4; 7 positions match TRBD1. J was trimmed by 4 bases and V by 7 bases; bases with no gene match: 9. The CDR3 loop spans 15 amino acids. CDR3 bases: TGTGCCAGCACCCCGAAGGGGGCCGTCACCGGGGAGCTGTTTTTT. This sequence encodes CASTPKGAVTGELFF.

About this clonotype: One end of the junction does not line up with germline, which may come from a read error. The rearrangement uses TRBV11-1 and TRBJ2-7; 7 nucleotides align to TRBD2. Germline CDR1 is SGHAT and CDR2 is FQDESV (reference sequence). This CDR3 has 12 amino acids. CDR3 sequence (DNA): TGTGCCAGCAGCCCTGGGGGGGACGAGAAGTCCTTC. Translated: CASSPGGDEKSF.

This clonotype has just one count. This likely comes from a read error, as the CDR3 has no conserved phenylalanine or tryptophan at its end. Because the CDR3's place on the DNA is in doubt, the DNA is left out and the CDR3 is given as listed by TCRdb. The genes are TRBV6-1 and TRBJ2-1; TRBD1 is the table's D call, not checked against the DNA. The CDR3 is 17 residues long, ends included. Per the germline V gene, CDR1 is MNHNS and CDR2 is SASEGT. CDR3 residues: CASSEVIGRIGGNEQLL.

This clonotype was counted once. This may be a read error, as it is one base from a much larger clone. This sequence joins TRBV19 and TRBJ1-5; possible D gene TRBD1, 5 bases. Germline CDR1 is LNHDA and CDR2 is SQIVND (reference sequence). There are 13 residues in the CDR3. The CDR3 DNA follows: TGTTCCAGTGCTTCAGGGTCGAGGCAGCCCCAGCATTTT. Its translation is CSSASGSRQPQHF.

The chain uses TRBV28 and TRBJ2-3; TRBD2 matches 7 bases. Looked up from germline, CDR1 is MDHEN and CDR2 is SYDVKM. Germline trimming cut 1 base from V and 11 bases from J; bases unmatched to any gene: 6. The CDR3 sequence is 13 residues long. The CDR3 sequence is CASSLSASGGQYF. The DNA for the CDR3 is TGTGCCAGCAGTTTATCGGCTAGCGGCGGGCAGTATTTT.

This clonotype was counted between two and nine times. The gene calls are TRBV28 and TRBJ1-1; D remains unclear. In germline, CDR1 is MDHEN, CDR2 SYDVKM. This CDR3 is built from 15 residues. Trimming pared 4 bases from V and 1 base from J, leaving 13 bases between. CDR3 nucleotides: TGTGCCAGCAGTTCCCCCCCCCTCTCGAACACTGAAGCTTTCTTT. This codes for CASSSPPLSNTEAFF.

This clonotype was counted only a few times. V and J are TRBV7-3 and TRBJ2-5, with 8 nucleotides matching TRBD2. From germline, CDR1 is SGHTA and CDR2 FQGTGA. The J segment lost 5 bases and the V segment lost 5 bases, leaving 7 bases of the junction unmatched. The CDR3 loop spans 14 amino acids. The CDR3 region has the DNA TGTGCCAGCAGCAACGGGGGGGCCCTGGAGACCCAGTACTTC. Translating gives CASSNGGALETQYF.

This clonotype was seen many times. V usage is TRBV7-6 and J usage is TRBJ1-2, with TRBD1 identical over 8 bases. The V gene end was trimmed by 5 bases and the J gene end by 4 bases; junction bases not matched to a gene: 6. CDR1 is SGHVS and CDR2 is FNYEAQ in the germline V gene. CDR3 length equals 14 residues. CDR3 bases: TGTGCCAGCAGCCCTGGGACAGGCCTCTATGGCTACACCTTC. Its translation: CASSPGTGLYGYTF.

The sample holds many counts of this clonotype. This rearrangement joins TRBV7-2 to TRBJ2-1; D not certain. Germline values: CDR1 SGHTA, CDR2 FQGNSA. The CDR3 totals 15 residues. V gave up 0 bases and J gave up 0 bases, with 6 bases separating them. In DNA form, the CDR3 reads TGTGCCAGCAGCTTAGCGGCCAGCTCCTACAATGAGCAGTTCTTC. Its translation is CASSLAASSYNEQFF.

The chain has TRBV2 and TRBJ2-1; D remains unclear. The germline V and J ends were trimmed by 8 bases and 4 bases, with 6 bases remaining between them. Looked up from germline, CDR1 is SNHLY and CDR2 is FYNNEI. There are 11 residues in the CDR3. The CDR3 region is CASFGYNEQFF. In nucleotides, the CDR3 is TGTGCCAGCTTCGGGTACAATGAGCAGTTCTTC.

The gene calls are TRBV2 and TRBJ1-3; D gene unclear. Germline V lookup: CDR1 SNHLY, CDR2 FYNNEI. The V end lost 10 bases, the J end lost 3 bases, and 13 bases lay between the germline ends. The CDR3 loop spans 13 amino acids. The CDR3: CATPTGYGNTIYF. The CDR3 nucleotides read TGTGCCACCCCAACGGGGTATGGAAACACCATATATTTT.

The chain employs TRBV6-6 and TRBJ1-1; 12 positions agree with TRBD1. This CDR3 spans 17 amino acids. V lost 2 bases and J lost 5; bases outside the gene matches: 9. Germline loops: CDR1 MNHNY, CDR2 SVGAGI (reference sequence). The CDR3 sequence is CASSYGGQGAWGTEAFF. In DNA, the CDR3 is TGTGCCAGCAGTTACGGGGGACAGGGGGCATGGGGGACTGAAGCTTTCTTT.